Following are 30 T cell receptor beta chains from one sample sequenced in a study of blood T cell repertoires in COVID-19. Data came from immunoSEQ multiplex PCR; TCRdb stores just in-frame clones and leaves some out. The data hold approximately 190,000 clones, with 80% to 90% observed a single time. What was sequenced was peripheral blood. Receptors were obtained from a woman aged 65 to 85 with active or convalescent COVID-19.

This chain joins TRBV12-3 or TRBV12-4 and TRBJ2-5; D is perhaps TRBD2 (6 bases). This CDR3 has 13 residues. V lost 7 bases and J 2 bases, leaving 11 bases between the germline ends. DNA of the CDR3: TGTGCCAGCACCAAAGGAGGGCAAGAGACCCAGTACTTC. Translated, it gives CASTKGGQETQYF.

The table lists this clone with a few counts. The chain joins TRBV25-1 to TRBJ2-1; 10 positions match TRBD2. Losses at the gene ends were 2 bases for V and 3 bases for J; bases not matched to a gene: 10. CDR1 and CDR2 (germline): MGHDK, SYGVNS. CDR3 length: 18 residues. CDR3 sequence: CASSEEPQREGFYNEQFF. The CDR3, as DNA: TGTGCCAGCAGTGAAGAGCCCCAGCGGGAGGGATTCTACAATGAGCAGTTCTTC.

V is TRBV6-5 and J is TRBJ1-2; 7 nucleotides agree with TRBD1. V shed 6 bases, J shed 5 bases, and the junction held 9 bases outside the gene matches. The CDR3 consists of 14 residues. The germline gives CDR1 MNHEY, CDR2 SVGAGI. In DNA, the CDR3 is TGTGCCAGCAGACCCGGGACAGTGGTATATGGCTACACCTTC. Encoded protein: CASRPGTVVYGYTF.

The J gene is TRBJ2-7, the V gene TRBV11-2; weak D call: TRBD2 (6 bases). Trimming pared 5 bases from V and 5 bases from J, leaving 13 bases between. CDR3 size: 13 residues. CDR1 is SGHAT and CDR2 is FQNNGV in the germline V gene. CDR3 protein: CASSGTPVDEQYF. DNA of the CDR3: TGTGCCAGCAGCGGGACTCCCGTGGACGAGCAGTACTTC.

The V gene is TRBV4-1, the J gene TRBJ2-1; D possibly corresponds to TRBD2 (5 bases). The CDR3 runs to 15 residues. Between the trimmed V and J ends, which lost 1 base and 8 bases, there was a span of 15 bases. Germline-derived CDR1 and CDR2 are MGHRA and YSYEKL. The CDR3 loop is CASSQAASSWDEQFF. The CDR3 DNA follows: TGCGCCAGCAGCCAAGCAGCTAGCTCTTGGGATGAGCAGTTCTTC.

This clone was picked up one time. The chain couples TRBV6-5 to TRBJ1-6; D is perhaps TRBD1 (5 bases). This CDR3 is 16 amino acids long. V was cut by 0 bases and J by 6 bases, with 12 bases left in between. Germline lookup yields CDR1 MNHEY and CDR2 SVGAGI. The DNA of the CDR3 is TGTGCCAGCAGTTACTCGATGGCAGGGCCTAATTCACCCCTCCACTTT. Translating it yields CASSYSMAGPNSPLHF.

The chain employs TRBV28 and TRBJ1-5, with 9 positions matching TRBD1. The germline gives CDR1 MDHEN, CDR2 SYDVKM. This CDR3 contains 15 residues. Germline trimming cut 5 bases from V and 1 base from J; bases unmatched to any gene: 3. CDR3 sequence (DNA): TGTGCCAGCAGTAAACAGGGGGCAAGCAATCAGCCCCAGCATTTT. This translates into CASSKQGASNQPQHF. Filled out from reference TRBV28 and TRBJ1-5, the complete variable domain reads DVKVTQSSRYLVKRTGEKVFLECVQDMDHENMFWYRQDPGLGLRLIYFSYDVKMKEKGDIPEGYSVSREKKERFSLILESASTNQTSMYLCASSKQGASNQPQHFGDGTRLSIL.

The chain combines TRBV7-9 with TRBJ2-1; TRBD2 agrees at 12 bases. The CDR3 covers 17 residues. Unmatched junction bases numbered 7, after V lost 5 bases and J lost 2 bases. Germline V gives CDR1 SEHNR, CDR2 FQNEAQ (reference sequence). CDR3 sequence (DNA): TGTGCCAGCAGCCCAAACCGACTAGCGGGAGCCTACAATGAGCAGTTCTTC. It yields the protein CASSPNRLAGAYNEQFF.

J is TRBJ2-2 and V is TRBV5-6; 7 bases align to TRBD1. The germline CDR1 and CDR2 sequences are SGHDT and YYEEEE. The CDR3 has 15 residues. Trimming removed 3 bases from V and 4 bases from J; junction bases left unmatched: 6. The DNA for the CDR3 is TGTGCCAGCAGCTATACAGGGGTGGGCACCGGGGAGCTGTTTTTT. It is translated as CASSYTGVGTGELFF.

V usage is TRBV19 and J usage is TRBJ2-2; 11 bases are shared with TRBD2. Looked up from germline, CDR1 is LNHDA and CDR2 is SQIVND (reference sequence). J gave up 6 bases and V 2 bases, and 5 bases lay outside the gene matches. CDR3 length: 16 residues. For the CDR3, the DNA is TGTGCCAGTAGTATACTAGCGGGAGGATCTGCCGGGGAGCTGTTTTTT. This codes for CASSILAGGSAGELFF.

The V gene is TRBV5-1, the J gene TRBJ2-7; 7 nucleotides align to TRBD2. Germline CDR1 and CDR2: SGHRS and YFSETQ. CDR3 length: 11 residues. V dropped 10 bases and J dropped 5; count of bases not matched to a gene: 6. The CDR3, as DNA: TGCGCCCCAGCCGGGGGGAACGAGCAGTACTTC. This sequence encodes CAPAGGNEQYF.

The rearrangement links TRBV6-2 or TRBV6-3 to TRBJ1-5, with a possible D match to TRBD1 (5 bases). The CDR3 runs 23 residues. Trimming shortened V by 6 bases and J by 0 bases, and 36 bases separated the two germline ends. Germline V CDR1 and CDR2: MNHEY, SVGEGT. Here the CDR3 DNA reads TGTGCCAGCAGCCATGAGTTGGAGGGGAGGGTACCACGAATAGCTAATAGCAATCAGCCCCAGCATTTT. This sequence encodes CASSHELEGRVPRIANSNQPQHF.

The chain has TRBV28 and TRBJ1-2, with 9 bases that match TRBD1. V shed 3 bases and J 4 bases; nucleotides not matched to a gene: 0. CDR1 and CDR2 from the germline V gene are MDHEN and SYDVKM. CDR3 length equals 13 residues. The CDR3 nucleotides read TGTGCCAGCAGTTTGGGACAGGGCTATGGCTACACCTTC. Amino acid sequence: CASSLGQGYGYTF.

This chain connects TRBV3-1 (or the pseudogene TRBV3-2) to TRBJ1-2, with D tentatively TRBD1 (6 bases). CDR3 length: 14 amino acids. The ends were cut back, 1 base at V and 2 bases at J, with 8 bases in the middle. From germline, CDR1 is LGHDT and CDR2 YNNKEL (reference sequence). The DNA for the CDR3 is TGTGCCAGCAGCCAAGTAAGGGGGAACTATGGCTACACCTTC. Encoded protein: CASSQVRGNYGYTF.

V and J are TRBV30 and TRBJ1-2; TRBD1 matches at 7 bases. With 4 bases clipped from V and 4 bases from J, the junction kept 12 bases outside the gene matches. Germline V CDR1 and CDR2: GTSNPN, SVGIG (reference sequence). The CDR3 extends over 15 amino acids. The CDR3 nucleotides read TGTGCCTGGACTCGACAGGGTGCACCAATCTATGGCTACACCTTC. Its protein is CAWTRQGAPIYGYTF. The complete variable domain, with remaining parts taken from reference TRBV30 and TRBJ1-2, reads SQTIHQWPATLVQPVGSPLSLECTVEGTSNPNLYWYRQAAGRGLQLLFYSVGIGQISSEVPQNLSASRPQDRQFILSSKKLLLSDSGFYLCAWTRQGAPIYGYTFGSGTRLTVV.

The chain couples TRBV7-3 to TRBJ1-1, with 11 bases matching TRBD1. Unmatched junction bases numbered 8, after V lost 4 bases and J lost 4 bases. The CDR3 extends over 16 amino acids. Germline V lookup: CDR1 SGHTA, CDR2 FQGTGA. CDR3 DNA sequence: TGTGCCAGCAGCTCGGACAGGGGGCCCGGGAGCACTGAAGCTTTCTTT. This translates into CASSSDRGPGSTEAFF.

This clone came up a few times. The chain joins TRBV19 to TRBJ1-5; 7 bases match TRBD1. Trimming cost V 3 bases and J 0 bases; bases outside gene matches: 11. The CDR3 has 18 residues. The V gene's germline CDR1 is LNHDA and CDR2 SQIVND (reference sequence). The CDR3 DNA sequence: TGTGCCAGTAGTATGGGACAGCCTACACCCTATAGCAATCAGCCCCAGCATTTT. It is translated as CASSMGQPTPYSNQPQHF. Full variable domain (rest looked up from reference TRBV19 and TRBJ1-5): DGGITQSPKYLFRKEGQNVTLSCEQNLNHDAMYWYRQDPGQGLRLIYYSQIVNDFQKGDIAEGYSVSREKKESFPLTVTSAQKNPTAFYLCASSMGQPTPYSNQPQHFGDGTRLSIL.

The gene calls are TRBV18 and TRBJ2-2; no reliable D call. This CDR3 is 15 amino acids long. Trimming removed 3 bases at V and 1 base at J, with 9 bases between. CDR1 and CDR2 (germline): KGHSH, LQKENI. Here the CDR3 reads CASSPEVGNTGELFF. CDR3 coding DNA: TGTGCCAGCTCACCCGAGGTTGGGAACACCGGGGAGCTGTTTTTT.

The CDR3 reads CASSQDTGRTADTQYF. CDR3 bases: TGCGCCAGCAGCCAAGATACCGGGAGAACGGCAGATACGCAGTATTTT. This chain links TRBV4-1 with TRBJ2-3; TRBD2 is a possible D gene (6 bases). The CDR3 runs to 16 residues. The germline gives CDR1 MGHRA, CDR2 YSYEKL. With 0 bases removed from V and 4 bases from J, the gap between germline ends came to 14 bases.

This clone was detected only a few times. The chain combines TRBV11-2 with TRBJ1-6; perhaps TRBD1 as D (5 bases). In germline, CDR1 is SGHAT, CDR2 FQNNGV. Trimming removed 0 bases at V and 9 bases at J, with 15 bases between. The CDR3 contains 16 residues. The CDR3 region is CASSLDVTVQGSPLHF. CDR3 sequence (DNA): TGTGCCAGCAGCTTAGATGTGACTGTCCAGGGTTCACCCCTCCACTTT.

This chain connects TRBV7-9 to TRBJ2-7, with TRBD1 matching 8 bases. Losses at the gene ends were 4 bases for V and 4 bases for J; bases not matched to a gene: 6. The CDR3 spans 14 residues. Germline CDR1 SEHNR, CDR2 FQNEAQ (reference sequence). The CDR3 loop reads CASSSGTGFYEQYF. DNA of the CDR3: TGTGCCAGCAGCTCTGGGACAGGTTTTTACGAGCAGTACTTC. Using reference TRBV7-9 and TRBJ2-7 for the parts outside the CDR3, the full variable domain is DTGVSQNPRHKITKRGQNVTFRCDPISEHNRLYWYRQTLGQGPEFLTYFQNEAQLEKSRLLSDRFSAERPKGSFSTLEIQRTEQGDSAMYLCASSSGTGFYEQYFGPGTRLTVT.

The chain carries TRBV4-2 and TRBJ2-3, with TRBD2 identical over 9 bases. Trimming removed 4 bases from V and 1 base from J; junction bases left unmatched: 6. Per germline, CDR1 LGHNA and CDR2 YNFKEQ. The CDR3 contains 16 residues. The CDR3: CASSLGRLAGTDTQYF. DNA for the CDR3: TGTGCCAGCAGCCTTGGCAGACTAGCGGGCACAGATACGCAGTATTTT.

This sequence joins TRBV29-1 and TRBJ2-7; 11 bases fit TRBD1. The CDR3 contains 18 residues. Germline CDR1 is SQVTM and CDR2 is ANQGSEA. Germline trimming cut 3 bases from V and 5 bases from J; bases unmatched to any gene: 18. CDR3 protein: CSVDPVRDRGIDVHEQYF. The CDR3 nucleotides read TGCAGCGTTGATCCCGTCCGGGACAGGGGGATTGATGTCCACGAGCAGTACTTC.

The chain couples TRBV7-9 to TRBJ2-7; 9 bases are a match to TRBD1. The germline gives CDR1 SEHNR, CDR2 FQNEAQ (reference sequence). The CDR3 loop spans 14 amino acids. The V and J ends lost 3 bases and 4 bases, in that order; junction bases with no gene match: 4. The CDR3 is CASSFDRGMYEQYF. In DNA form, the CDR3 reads TGTGCCAGCAGCTTTGACAGGGGGATGTACGAGCAGTACTTC.

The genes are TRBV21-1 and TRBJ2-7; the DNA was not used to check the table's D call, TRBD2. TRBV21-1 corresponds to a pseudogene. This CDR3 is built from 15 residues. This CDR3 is CASRLLAEPRYEQYF. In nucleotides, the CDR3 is TGTGCCAGCAGACTCCTAGCGGAGCCACGCTACGAGCAGTACTTC.

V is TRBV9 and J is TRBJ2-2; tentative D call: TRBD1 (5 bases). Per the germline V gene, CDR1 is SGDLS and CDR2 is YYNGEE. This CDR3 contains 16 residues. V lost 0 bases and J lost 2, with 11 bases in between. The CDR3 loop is CASSVEGRSNTGELFF. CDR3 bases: TGTGCCAGCAGCGTAGAGGGGCGGAGCAACACCGGGGAGCTGTTTTTT.

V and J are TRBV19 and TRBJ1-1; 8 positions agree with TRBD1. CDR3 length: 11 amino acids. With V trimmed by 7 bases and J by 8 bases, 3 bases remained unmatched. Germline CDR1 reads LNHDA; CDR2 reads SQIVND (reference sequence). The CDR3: CASIRDREAFF. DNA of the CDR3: TGTGCCAGTATTAGGGACAGGGAAGCTTTCTTT. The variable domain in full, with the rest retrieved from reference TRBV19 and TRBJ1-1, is DGGITQSPKYLFRKEGQNVTLSCEQNLNHDAMYWYRQDPGQGLRLIYYSQIVNDFQKGDIAEGYSVSREKKESFPLTVTSAQKNPTAFYLCASIRDREAFFGQGTRLTVV.

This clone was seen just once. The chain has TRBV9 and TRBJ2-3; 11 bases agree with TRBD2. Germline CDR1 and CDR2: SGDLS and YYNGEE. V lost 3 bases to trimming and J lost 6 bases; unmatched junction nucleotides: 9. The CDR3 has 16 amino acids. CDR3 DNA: TGTGCCAGCAGCGAAGGACCGACTAGCGGGGTGGATACGCAGTATTTT. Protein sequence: CASSEGPTSGVDTQYF.

The CDR3 sequence: CASSASGTLNSPLHF. As DNA, the CDR3 is TGTGCCAGCAGTGCCTCCGGGACATTGAATTCACCCCTCCACTTT. This chain joins TRBV27 and TRBJ1-6; possibly TRBD1 for D (6 bases). The V and J ends lost 5 bases and 7 bases respectively, with 15 bases between them. The CDR3 spans 15 residues. Germline V lookup: CDR1 MNHEY, CDR2 SMNVEV (reference sequence).

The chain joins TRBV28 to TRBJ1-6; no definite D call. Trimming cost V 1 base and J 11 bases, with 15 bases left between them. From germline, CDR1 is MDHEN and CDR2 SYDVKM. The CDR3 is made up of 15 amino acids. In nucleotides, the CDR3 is TGTGCCAGCAGTTTATACGGAGGCAGGTCTACACCCCTCCACTTT. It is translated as CASSLYGGRSTPLHF.